The source of this T cell receptor (beta chain) is a study of OX40 agonist ivuxolimab in advanced cancers. It was autoimmune disease history or systemic immunosuppression that excluded patients. Germline V CDR1 and CDR2: SGHNT, YYREEE (reference sequence). Trimming stripped 0 bases from V and 5 bases from J, with 3 bases between. The CDR3 contains 12 residues. On this clone: Its antigen is unknown.

Study-level points and caveats: At doses 0.1 to 3.0 mg/kg, CD4+ and CD8+ clones expanded. Averaged across samples, CD8+ T cells carried more expanded clones than CD4+ did.

TCRdb's copy holds only in-frame clones and misses some; the assay was immunoSEQ multiplex PCR. The table has under 55,000 clones, 82% seen once. This clonotype was sampled from an adult with an advanced solid tumor such as melanoma, head and neck, liver or kidney cancer. The chain carries TRBV5-4 and TRBJ1-5; the D is unclear. The source material was CD4+ or CD8+ T cells sorted from blood, sampled in a trial of the OX40 agonist ivuxolimab. CDR3 sequence reads: CASSLEDQPQHF. CDR3 DNA: TGTGCCAGCAGCTTGGAAGATCAGCCCCAGCATTTT.